This T cell receptor (beta chain) was sequenced during a study of cytomegalovirus exposure and HLA in healthy donors. Primers: 60 Vbeta forward and 13 Jbeta reverse. Produced via immunoSEQ multiplex PCR; TCRdb's table is partial and in-frame only. The sample shows about 130,000 clones, roughly 8.3% of them seen only once. This clone was counted between two and nine times. Sequencing was done on a sample of PBMCs. The source of this sequence is a man aged 35 to 55 in good health and CMV-seronegative.

The chain's CDR3 is CAISESAPGQPYEQYF. The CDR3 DNA follows: TGTGCCATCAGTGAGTCGGCCCCGGGACAGCCCTACGAGCAGTACTTC. The gene calls are TRBV10-3 and TRBJ2-7, with TRBD1 matching over 7 bases. CDR3 length: 16 residues. Germline V lookup: CDR1 ENHRY, CDR2 SYGVKD. Germline trimming cut 0 bases from V and 2 bases from J; bases unmatched to any gene: 7.